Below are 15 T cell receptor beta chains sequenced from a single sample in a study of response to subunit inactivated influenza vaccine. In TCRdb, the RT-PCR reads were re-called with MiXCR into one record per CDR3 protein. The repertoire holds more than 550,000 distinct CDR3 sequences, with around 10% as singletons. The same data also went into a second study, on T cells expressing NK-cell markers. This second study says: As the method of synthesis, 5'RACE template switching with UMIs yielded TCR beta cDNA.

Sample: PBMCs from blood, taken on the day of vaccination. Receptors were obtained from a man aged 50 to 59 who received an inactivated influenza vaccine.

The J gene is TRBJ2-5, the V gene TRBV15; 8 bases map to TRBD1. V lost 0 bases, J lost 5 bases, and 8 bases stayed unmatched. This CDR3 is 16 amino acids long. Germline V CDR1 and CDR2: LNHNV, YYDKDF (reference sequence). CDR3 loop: CATSRDPSGGRETQYF. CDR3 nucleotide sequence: TGTGCCACCAGCAGAGATCCATCAGGGGGCAGGGAGACCCAGTACTTC.

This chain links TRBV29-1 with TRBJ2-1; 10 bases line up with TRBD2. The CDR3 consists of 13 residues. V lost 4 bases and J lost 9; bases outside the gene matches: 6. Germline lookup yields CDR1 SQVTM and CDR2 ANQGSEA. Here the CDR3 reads CSVVAGGIGEQFF. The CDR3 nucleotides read TGCAGCGTTGTAGCGGGGGGAATCGGTGAGCAGTTCTTC.

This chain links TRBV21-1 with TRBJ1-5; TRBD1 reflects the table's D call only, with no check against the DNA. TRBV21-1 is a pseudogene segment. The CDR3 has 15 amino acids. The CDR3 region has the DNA TGTGCCAGCAGCAAGGCGGTCCGGGCACAGCAGCCCCAGCATTTT. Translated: CASSKAVRAQQPQHF.

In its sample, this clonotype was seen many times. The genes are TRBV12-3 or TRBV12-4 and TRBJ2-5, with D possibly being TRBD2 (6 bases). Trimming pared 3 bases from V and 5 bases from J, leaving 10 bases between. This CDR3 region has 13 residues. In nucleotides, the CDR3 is TGTGCCAGCAGTTTCGGTGCGGGGGAGACCCAGTACTTC. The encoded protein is CASSFGAGETQYF.

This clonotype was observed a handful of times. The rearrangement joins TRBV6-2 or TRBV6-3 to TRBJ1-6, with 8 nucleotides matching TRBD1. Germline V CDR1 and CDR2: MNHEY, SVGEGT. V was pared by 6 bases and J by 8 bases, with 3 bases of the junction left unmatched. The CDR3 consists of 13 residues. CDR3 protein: CASRDRVYSPLHF. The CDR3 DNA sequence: TGTGCCAGCAGGGACAGGGTTTATTCACCCCTCCACTTT.

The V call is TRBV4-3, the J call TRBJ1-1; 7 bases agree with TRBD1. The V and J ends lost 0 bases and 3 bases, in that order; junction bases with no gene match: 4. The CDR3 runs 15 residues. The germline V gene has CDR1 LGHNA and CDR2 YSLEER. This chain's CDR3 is CASSQDEGADTEAFF. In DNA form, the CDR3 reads TGCGCCAGCAGCCAAGACGAGGGGGCGGACACTGAAGCTTTCTTT.

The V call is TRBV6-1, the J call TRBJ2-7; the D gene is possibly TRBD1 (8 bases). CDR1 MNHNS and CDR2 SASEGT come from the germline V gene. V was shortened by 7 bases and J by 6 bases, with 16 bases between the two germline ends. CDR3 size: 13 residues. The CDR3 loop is CASNTGGGLEQYF. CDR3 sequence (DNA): TGTGCCAGCAATACAGGGGGGGGGCTCGAGCAGTACTTC.

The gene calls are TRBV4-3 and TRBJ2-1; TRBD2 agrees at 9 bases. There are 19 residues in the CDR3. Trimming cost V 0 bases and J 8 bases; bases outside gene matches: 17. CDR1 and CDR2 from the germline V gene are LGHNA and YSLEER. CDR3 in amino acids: CASSQDLMLRGRAVDEQFF. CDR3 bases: TGCGCCAGCAGCCAAGATCTAATGCTGCGCGGGAGGGCCGTGGATGAGCAGTTCTTC.

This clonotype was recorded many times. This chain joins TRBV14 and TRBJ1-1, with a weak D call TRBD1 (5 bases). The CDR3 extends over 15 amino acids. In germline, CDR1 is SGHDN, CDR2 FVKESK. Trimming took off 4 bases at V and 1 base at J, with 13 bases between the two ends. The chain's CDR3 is CASSPLIQANTEAFF. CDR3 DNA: TGTGCCAGCAGCCCTTTAATACAGGCGAACACTGAAGCTTTCTTT.

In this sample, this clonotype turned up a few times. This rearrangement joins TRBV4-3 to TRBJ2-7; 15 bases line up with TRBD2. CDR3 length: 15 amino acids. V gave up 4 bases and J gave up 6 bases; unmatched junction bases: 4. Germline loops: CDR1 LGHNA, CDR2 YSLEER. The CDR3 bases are TGCGCCAGCAGCCGGACTAGCGGGAGGGCATCCGAGCAGTACTTC. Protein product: CASSRTSGRASEQYF.

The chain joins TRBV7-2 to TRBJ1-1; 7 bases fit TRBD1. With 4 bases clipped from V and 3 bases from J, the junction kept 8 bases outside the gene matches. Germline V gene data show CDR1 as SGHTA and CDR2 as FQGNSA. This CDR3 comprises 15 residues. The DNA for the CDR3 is TGTGCCAGCAGCTCGGGACAGCCGGGTGACACTGAAGCTTTCTTT. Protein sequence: CASSSGQPGDTEAFF.

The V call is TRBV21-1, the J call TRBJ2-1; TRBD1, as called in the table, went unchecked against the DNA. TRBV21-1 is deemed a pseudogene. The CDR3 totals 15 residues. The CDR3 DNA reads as TGTGCCAGCGGCTCGGGACAGGGGGCAAACAATGAGCAGTTCTTC. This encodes CASGSGQGANNEQFF.

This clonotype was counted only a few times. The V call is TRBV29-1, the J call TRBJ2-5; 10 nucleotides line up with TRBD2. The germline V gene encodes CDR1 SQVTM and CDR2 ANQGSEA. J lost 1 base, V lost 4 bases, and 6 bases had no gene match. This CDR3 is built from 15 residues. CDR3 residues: CSVARGTSAQETQYF. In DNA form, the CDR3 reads TGCAGCGTTGCTCGCGGGACTAGCGCCCAAGAGACCCAGTACTTC.

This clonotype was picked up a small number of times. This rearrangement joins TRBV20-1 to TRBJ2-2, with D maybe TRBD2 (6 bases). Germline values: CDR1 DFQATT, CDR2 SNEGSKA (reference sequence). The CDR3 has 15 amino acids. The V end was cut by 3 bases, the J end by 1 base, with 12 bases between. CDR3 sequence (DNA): TGCAGTGCTAGTCCTAGGCGGGGGAACACCGGGGAGCTGTTTTTT. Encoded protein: CSASPRRGNTGELFF.

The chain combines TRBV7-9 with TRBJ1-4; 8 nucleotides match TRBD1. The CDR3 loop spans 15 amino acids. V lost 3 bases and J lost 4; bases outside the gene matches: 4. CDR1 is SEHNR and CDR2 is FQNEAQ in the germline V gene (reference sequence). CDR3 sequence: CASSLRQGNNEKLFF. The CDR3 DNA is TGTGCCAGCAGCTTGAGACAGGGGAATAATGAAAAACTGTTTTTT. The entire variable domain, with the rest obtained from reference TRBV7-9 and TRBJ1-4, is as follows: DTGVSQNPRHKITKRGQNVTFRCDPISEHNRLYWYRQTLGQGPEFLTYFQNEAQLEKSRLLSDRFSAERPKGSFSTLEIQRTEQGDSAMYLCASSLRQGNNEKLFFGSGTQLSVL.